Listed here are 30 T cell receptor beta chains from one sample, sequenced in a study of chemoradiotherapy in HPV16-positive cancers. Repertoires were generated with immunoSEQ multiplex PCR, while TCRdb's copy carries only in-frame clones and drops some. The data show 40,000 or so clones, with roughly 77% seen just once and approximately 5.4% held by the top ten. Sequencing used blood, obtained from a patient who underwent chemoradiotherapy. All receptors come from a human donor with HPV-associated anogenital cancer.

By share, this clone counts as medium-sized. V is TRBV30 and J is TRBJ2-7; TRBD1 matches at 9 bases. The CDR3 is made up of 12 amino acids. Per the germline V gene, CDR1 is GTSNPN and CDR2 is SVGIG (reference sequence). V gave up 7 bases and J gave up 2 bases; unmatched junction bases: 3. CDR3: CALDRGTYEQYF. For the CDR3, the DNA is TGTGCCTTGGACAGGGGAACCTACGAGCAGTACTTC.

The chain has TRBV6-5 and TRBJ2-3, with 7 bases lining up with TRBD2. The junction had 6 bases not matched to a gene; V was cut back by 5 bases and J by 4 bases. This CDR3 is built from 14 residues. Germline V CDR1 and CDR2: MNHEY, SVGAGI. The CDR3 protein is CASSSGVGADTQYF. CDR3 sequence (DNA): TGTGCCAGCAGTAGCGGGGTGGGAGCAGATACGCAGTATTTT.

This clone appeared once. The rearrangement joins TRBV2 to TRBJ1-4; D is undetermined. V was clipped by 1 base and J by 6 bases, with 12 bases between them. The germline gives CDR1 SNHLY, CDR2 FYNNEI. The CDR3 runs 15 residues. The CDR3 loop is CASSEDGQIHEKLFF. The CDR3 nucleotides are TGTGCCAGCAGTGAAGATGGGCAGATTCATGAAAAACTGTTTTTT.

This clone appeared once. The chain joins TRBV19 to TRBJ2-7, with a possible D match to TRBD2 (5 bases). CDR1 is LNHDA and CDR2 is SQIVND in the germline V gene (reference sequence). This CDR3 comprises 12 residues. V was clipped by 5 bases and J by 2 bases, with 7 bases between them. In DNA, the CDR3 is TGTGCCAGTAGTCCCGGGACCTACGAGCAGTACTTC. Its translation is CASSPGTYEQYF.

The chain has TRBV5-4 and TRBJ2-1, with D hard to call. This CDR3 has 15 amino acids. The germline V and J ends were trimmed by 0 bases and 7 bases, with 14 bases remaining between them. CDR1 and CDR2 from the germline V gene are SGHNT and YYREEE (reference sequence). The CDR3 DNA reads TGTGCCAGCAGCTTGGAAGACTGGGGTAAGAATGAGCAGTTCTTC. It yields the protein CASSLEDWGKNEQFF.

The J gene is TRBJ2-3, the V gene TRBV4-1; D remains ambiguous. V was pared by 5 bases and J by 3 bases, with 12 bases between. The CDR3 consists of 14 residues. Germline V gene data show CDR1 as MGHRA and CDR2 as YSYEKL. This CDR3 is CASSRTENTDTQYF. For the CDR3, the DNA is TGCGCCAGCAGCAGGACGGAAAATACAGATACGCAGTATTTT.

This clone was seen a single time. The CDR3 protein is CASSVRQETQYF. The CDR3 bases are TGTGCCAGCAGCGTTCGGCAAGAGACCCAGTACTTC. The rearrangement joins TRBV7-2 to TRBJ2-5; no clear D gene. CDR3 length: 12 residues. Trimming took 5 bases from V and 2 from J, leaving 6 bases between them. Germline assignment: CDR1 SGHTA and CDR2 FQGNSA.

The gene calls are TRBV9 and TRBJ1-6, with TRBD1 matching over 7 bases. The CDR3 has 15 residues. Trimming took 3 bases from V and 7 from J; bases not matched to a gene: 7. Germline V lookup: CDR1 SGDLS, CDR2 YYNGEE. The CDR3 region has the DNA TGTGCCAGCAGCGGACAGGGATCGGCGAATTCACCCCTCCACTTT. It specifies CASSGQGSANSPLHF. The full variable domain, completed using reference TRBV9 and TRBJ1-6, is DSGVTQTPKHLITATGQRVTLRCSPRSGDLSVYWYQQSLDQGLQFLIQYYNGEERAKGNILERFSAQQFPDLHSELNLSSLELGDSALYFCASSGQGSANSPLHFGNGTRLTVT.

This chain connects TRBV18 to TRBJ2-3; 9 bases fit TRBD1. Trimming at V came to 3 bases and at J to 1 base, leaving 2 bases not matched to a gene. Germline CDR1 and CDR2: KGHSH and LQKENI. The CDR3 sequence is 15 residues long. Here the CDR3 reads CASSPRDRGTDTQYF. The CDR3 nucleotides are TGTGCCAGCTCACCCCGGGACAGGGGCACAGATACGCAGTATTTT.

The V gene is TRBV10-3, the J gene TRBJ1-2; D unresolved. The ends were cut back, 4 bases at V and 4 bases at J, with 13 bases in the middle. The CDR3 is 14 amino acids. The germline gives CDR1 ENHRY, CDR2 SYGVKD. The CDR3 region has the DNA TGTGCCATCAGTGTCCAGGACGGTCCCTATGGCTACACCTTC. It is translated as CAISVQDGPYGYTF.

This chain links TRBV5-1 with TRBJ2-1; D unresolved. CDR1 SGHRS and CDR2 YFSETQ come from the germline V gene. Trimming pared 3 bases from V and 0 bases from J, leaving 19 bases between. CDR3 length equals 18 residues. This chain's CDR3 is CASSSMGKRATSYNEQFF. The CDR3 DNA follows: TGCGCCAGCAGCTCGATGGGAAAGCGCGCAACCTCCTACAATGAGCAGTTCTTC.

The gene calls are TRBV6-5 and TRBJ2-1; TRBD2 matches 7 bases. Losses at the gene ends were 0 bases for V and 5 bases for J; bases not matched to a gene: 4. Germline V lookup: CDR1 MNHEY, CDR2 SVGAGI. The length of the CDR3 is 15 residues. In DNA, the CDR3 is TGTGCCAGCAGTTACTCGAATGGACTAGACAATGAGCAGTTCTTC. The encoded protein is CASSYSNGLDNEQFF.

Only one count was recorded for this clone. V and J are TRBV5-4 and TRBJ1-2; 8 nucleotides line up with TRBD1. Trimming cost V 6 bases and J 4 bases; bases outside gene matches: 11. Per germline, CDR1 SGHNT and CDR2 YYREEE (reference sequence). CDR3 length: 15 amino acids. The CDR3, as DNA: TGTGCCAGCATCGGACAGGGAGGGACGAGCTATGGCTACACCTTC. Its translation is CASIGQGGTSYGYTF.

The V and J genes are TRBV6-6 and TRBJ2-7; TRBD2 matches at 7 bases. Germline CDR1 is MNHNY and CDR2 is SVGAGI (reference sequence). Losses at the gene ends were 0 bases for V and 6 bases for J; bases not matched to a gene: 2. The CDR3 has 13 residues. CDR3 region: CASSYSSGGEQYF. In DNA, the CDR3 is TGTGCCAGCAGTTACTCATCGGGGGGCGAGCAGTACTTC.

This sequence joins TRBV6-1 and TRBJ1-2, with 9 bases fitting TRBD1. The CDR3 has 17 residues. The ends lost 1 base at V and 2 bases at J; junction bases unmatched: 8. Per germline, CDR1 MNHNS and CDR2 SASEGT. The CDR3 DNA reads TGTGCCAGCAGTGAAGACTACTGGACAGGGGTAAACTATGGCTACACCTTC. Translating gives CASSEDYWTGVNYGYTF.

This sequence joins TRBV6-6 and TRBJ2-4, with 7 bases identical to TRBD2. With 8 bases clipped from V and 1 base from J, the junction kept 8 bases outside the gene matches. The CDR3 consists of 15 residues. Germline V gene sequence: CDR1 MNHNY, CDR2 SVGAGI (reference sequence). The CDR3, as DNA: TGTGCCAGCGGGCGACGGGGGGACGCCAAAAACATTCAGTACTTC. This translates into CASGRRGDAKNIQYF.

This clone was counted once. This chain joins TRBV4-3 and TRBJ2-2; 8 bases line up with TRBD2. CDR1 is LGHNA and CDR2 is YSLEER in the germline V gene. This CDR3 region has 16 residues. V dropped 1 base and J dropped 5; count of bases not matched to a gene: 6. CDR3 sequence reads: CASSQGLAGRTGELFF. The CDR3 DNA is TGCGCCAGCAGCCAAGGGCTAGCGGGTAGGACCGGGGAGCTGTTTTTT.

This clone was observed once. The chain recombines TRBV5-1 with TRBJ2-7, with D possibly called TRBD1 or TRBD2 (6 bases each). From germline, CDR1 is SGHRS and CDR2 YFSETQ. V was cut by 0 bases and J by 0 bases, with 10 bases left in between. This CDR3 contains 15 residues. The CDR3 is CASSLAGAFSYEQYF. CDR3 bases: TGCGCCAGCAGCTTGGCGGGGGCCTTCTCCTACGAGCAGTACTTC.

A remark on this clone: The junction shows a germline mismatch at one end, possibly a read error. J is TRBJ2-7 and V is TRBV11-2; 8 bases line up with TRBD2. This CDR3 comprises 13 residues. Per germline, CDR1 SGHAT and CDR2 FQNNGV. The CDR3 loop reads CASSPSLNSGVRF. CDR3 nucleotide sequence: TGTGCCAGCAGCCCCTCTCTCAATAGCGGGGTAAGGTTC.

The chain is built from TRBV10-3 and TRBJ2-7; D unclear. The CDR3 runs 13 residues. Germline V CDR1 and CDR2: ENHRY, SYGVKD. Trimming cost V 2 bases and J 2 bases, with 7 bases left between them. CDR3 sequence (DNA): TGTGCCATCAGTGAGGGCAGTCCCTACGAGCAGTACTTC. Its translation: CAISEGSPYEQYF.

Only one count was recorded for this clone. The J gene is TRBJ2-5, the V gene TRBV7-2; TRBD2 matches at 7 bases. The CDR3 loop spans 14 amino acids. The germline gives CDR1 SGHTA, CDR2 FQGNSA. V was clipped by 3 bases and J by 5 bases; unmatched bases: 6. The CDR3 DNA reads TGTGCCAGCAGCTTTTATGGGCGGGAGGAGACCCAGTACTTC. Translating gives CASSFYGREETQYF. Combining the CDR3 with reference TRBV7-2 and TRBJ2-5 gives the whole variable domain GAGVSQSPSNKVTEKGKDVELRCDPISGHTALYWYRQSLGQGLEFLIYFQGNSAPDKSGLPSDRFSAERTGGSVSTLTIQRTQQEDSAVYLCASSFYGREETQYFGPGTRLLVL.

This rearrangement joins TRBV7-2 to TRBJ2-2, with D maybe TRBD1 (5 bases). Trimming left V 4 bases short and J 4 bases short, with 10 bases between. The CDR3 runs to 14 residues. Germline lookup yields CDR1 SGHTA and CDR2 FQGNSA. CDR3 DNA: TGTGCCAGCAGCTACGACAGTGCCACCGGGGAGCTGTTTTTT. This gives the protein CASSYDSATGELFF.

The chain uses TRBV7-2 and TRBJ2-2, with 7 positions matching TRBD2. This CDR3 comprises 16 residues. The J segment lost 1 base and the V segment lost 5 bases, leaving 7 bases of the junction unmatched. The germline V gene encodes CDR1 SGHTA and CDR2 FQGNSA. The CDR3 coding sequence is TGTGCCAGCAGCCCCGGACTAGGGGTGAACACCGGGGAGCTGTTTTTT. Its translation is CASSPGLGVNTGELFF.

The gene calls are TRBV19 and TRBJ1-5; tentatively, D is TRBD1 (5 bases). Trimming stripped 8 bases from V and 0 bases from J, with 14 bases between. The CDR3 is 15 amino acids. The germline gives CDR1 LNHDA, CDR2 SQIVND (reference sequence). CDR3 sequence reads: CASRIGGYSNQPQHF. In nucleotides, the CDR3 is TGTGCCAGTCGCATTGGGGGTTATAGCAATCAGCCCCAGCATTTT.

The CDR3 DNA reads as TGCGCCAGCAGCTTGTGGATGGGGCAGGGTAACTATGGCTACACCTTC. Translating gives CASSLWMGQGNYGYTF. The chain combines TRBV5-1 with TRBJ1-2; tentatively, D is TRBD1 (5 bases). The germline gives CDR1 SGHRS, CDR2 YFSETQ. V lost 1 base, J lost 1 base, and 14 bases lay in between. The CDR3 length is 16 residues.

The chain is built from TRBV7-2 and TRBJ2-7; no clear D gene. This CDR3 region has 13 residues. Trimming took off 1 base at V and 2 bases at J, with 6 bases between the two ends. Germline V gene data show CDR1 as SGHTA and CDR2 as FQGNSA. The CDR3 DNA follows: TGTGCCAGCAGCTTAGGCAGCACCTACGAGCAGTACTTC. Protein product: CASSLGSTYEQYF.

The chain combines TRBV15 with TRBJ2-3, with D perhaps given as TRBD1 or TRBD2 (5 bases each). This CDR3 is built from 15 residues. V gave up 1 base and J gave up 5 bases, with 13 bases separating them. From germline, CDR1 is LNHNV and CDR2 YYDKDF (reference sequence). Here the CDR3 DNA reads TGTGCCACCAGCAGAGTGGCTGGGGCGGGAGATACGCAGTATTTT. As protein: CATSRVAGAGDTQYF.

The rearrangement links TRBV6-6 to TRBJ2-2, with 10 bases aligning to TRBD2. The CDR3 contains 13 residues. The V segment lost 10 bases and the J segment 4 bases; nucleotides outside the gene matches: 3. CDR1 MNHNY and CDR2 SVGAGI come from the germline V gene (reference sequence). CDR3: CATTSGATGELFF. DNA for the CDR3: TGTGCCACCACTAGCGGGGCCACCGGGGAGCTGTTTTTT.

This clone has just one count. This chain links TRBV11-3 with TRBJ2-5; D may match TRBD1 or TRBD2 (6 bases each). The length of the CDR3 is 14 residues. CDR1 and CDR2 from the germline V gene are SGHNT and YENEEA. V lost 6 bases to trimming and J lost 4 bases, with 15 bases between them. CDR3 in amino acids: CASSSGGPGETQYF. The CDR3 nucleotides read TGTGCCAGCAGTTCCGGGGGCCCCGGAGAGACCCAGTACTTC.

V usage is TRBV5-8 and J usage is TRBJ1-5; the match to TRBD1 covers 9 bases. V gave up 4 bases and J gave up 2 bases; unmatched junction bases: 4. The V gene's germline CDR1 is SGHTS and CDR2 YDEGEE. The CDR3 runs 15 residues. The CDR3 spells CASSRGTGRNQPQHF. The DNA for the CDR3 is TGTGCCAGCAGCCGAGGGACAGGGCGCAATCAGCCCCAGCATTTT.